This TCR beta chain comes out of a study of T cells in Graves' hyperthyroidism and ophthalmopathy. Using RNA transcripts as the source, TCR beta CDR3 regions were amplified. TCR CDR3 underwent first-round RT-PCR with the HTBI primer set. From the multiplex PCR reads, TCRdb called clonotypes with MiXCR, one entry per CDR3 protein. In the table there are 450,000 to 500,000 distinct CDR3 sequences, roughly 22% of which are singletons. At least 3 on the Clinical Activity Score was recorded for ophthalmopathy patients, who also had NOSPECS grade at least 4 and duration under 3 months. Germline CDR1 and CDR2: MNHEY and SMNVEV (reference sequence). V was pared by 4 bases and J by 1 base, with 17 bases between. The length of the CDR3 is 17 residues.

The chain joins TRBV27 to TRBJ2-1; maybe TRBD1 (6 bases). Sequenced sample: blood. The clonotype comes from a woman in her seventies with Graves' ophthalmopathy. The CDR3 is CASSSRTRQASYNEQFF. The CDR3 nucleotides are TGTGCCAGCAGTTCCCGCACACGACAGGCATCCTACAATGAGCAGTTCTTC.